One sample yielded the 22 T cell receptor beta chains listed below, sequenced in a study of beta chain features in type 1 diabetes. The study reverse transcribed the entire isolated RNA, so it sequenced expressed TCRB transcripts. Some clones are missing from TCRdb's copy, which holds only in-frame ones; the method was immunoSEQ multiplex PCR. This sample has hundreds of thousands of clones, with less than 20% found just once. The material sequenced was naive CD4+ T cells from blood. The source of these receptors is a man between 18 and 29 years old in good health.

The chain links TRBV29-1 to TRBJ1-1; 8 bases align to TRBD1. CDR1 and CDR2 from the germline V gene are SQVTM and ANQGSEA. The V segment lost 6 bases and the J segment 4 bases; nucleotides outside the gene matches: 7. This CDR3 spans 13 amino acids. CDR3 nucleotides: TGCAGCGTAGGACAGGGTGGGCCCACTGAAGCTTTCTTT. It yields the protein CSVGQGGPTEAFF.

This chain links TRBV6-5 with TRBJ2-5, with TRBD1 matching 9 bases. This CDR3 is 15 amino acids long. The J segment lost 5 bases and the V segment lost 0 bases, leaving 4 bases of the junction unmatched. Germline CDR1 reads MNHEY; CDR2 reads SVGAGI. CDR3: CASSYSGQGSETQYF. DNA for the CDR3: TGTGCCAGCAGTTACTCGGGACAGGGCTCCGAGACCCAGTACTTC.

This clone was seen only a few times. The chain is built from TRBV5-1 and TRBJ2-3; no clear D. V gave up 1 base and J gave up 8 bases, with 11 bases separating them. The germline V gene has CDR1 SGHRS and CDR2 YFSETQ. The CDR3 is 13 amino acids. This chain's CDR3 is CASSLKGEVTQYF. The CDR3 bases are TGCGCCAGCAGCTTGAAAGGCGAGGTTACGCAGTATTTT.

The J gene is TRBJ1-2, the V gene TRBV30; D may be TRBD1 (6 bases). The CDR3 runs to 15 residues. Trimming left V 0 bases short and J 3 bases short, with 14 bases between. Per germline, CDR1 GTSNPN and CDR2 SVGIG (reference sequence). The CDR3 coding sequence is TGTGCCTGGAGTGTCTTAACAGGGCCTTACTATGGCTACACCTTC. It is translated as CAWSVLTGPYYGYTF.

The chain is built from TRBV10-3 and TRBJ1-1; TRBD1 is a possible D gene (5 bases). Germline CDR1 ENHRY, CDR2 SYGVKD. V lost 4 bases to trimming and J lost 1 base, with 10 bases between them. The CDR3 is 14 amino acids. The CDR3 nucleotides are TGTGCCATCAGTGTTTATCAGGGGAACACTGAAGCTTTCTTT. It codes for CAISVYQGNTEAFF.

Only a few counts were recorded for this clone. The rearrangement uses TRBV14 and TRBJ2-3, with TRBD1 identical over 7 bases. The CDR3 is made up of 16 amino acids. Trimming cost V 0 bases and J 9 bases; bases outside gene matches: 12. The germline CDR1 and CDR2 sequences are SGHDN and FVKESK. The CDR3 bases are TGTGCCAGCAGCCAAGATACAGGGGCCATACTTCAGACGCAGTATTTT. As protein: CASSQDTGAILQTQYF.

This clone was observed a handful of times. This chain uses TRBV28 with TRBJ1-2; D unclear. The CDR3 totals 12 residues. The germline V and J ends were trimmed by 4 bases and 7 bases, with 10 bases remaining between them. Germline values: CDR1 MDHEN, CDR2 SYDVKM. The CDR3 bases are TGTGCCAGCAGTTCCCGAATTAGTGGCTACACCTTC. This sequence encodes CASSSRISGYTF.

This clone was seen more than once but under ten times. The chain combines TRBV7-3 with TRBJ1-2, with a possible D match to TRBD1 (6 bases). The ends were cut back, 5 bases at V and 5 bases at J, with 12 bases in the middle. Per germline, CDR1 SGHTA and CDR2 FQGTGA. The CDR3 covers 13 residues. The CDR3, as DNA: TGTGCCAGCAGCCCAGGGGTTGGATATGGCTACACCTTC. Its translation is CASSPGVGYGYTF.

The chain uses TRBV30 and TRBJ1-5, with D maybe TRBD1 (5 bases). Per the germline V gene, CDR1 is GTSNPN and CDR2 is SVGIG (reference sequence). The V and J ends lost 3 bases and 7 bases respectively, with 19 bases between them. The CDR3 runs to 15 residues. The CDR3, as DNA: TGTGCCTGGAGGGATGCCCAGGGACGTGGACAGCCCCAGCATTTT. The encoded protein is CAWRDAQGRGQPQHF.

This clone was seen only a few times. The chain has TRBV28 and TRBJ1-2; D is unresolved. The CDR3 contains 18 residues. From germline, CDR1 is MDHEN and CDR2 SYDVKM. The ends were cut back, 5 bases at V and 0 bases at J, with 22 bases in the middle. CDR3 nucleotides: TGTGCCAGCAGTCTACTGAACCCTAGACAATCTTCTAACTATGGCTACACCTTC. Its protein product is CASSLLNPRQSSNYGYTF.

The chain carries TRBV15 and TRBJ1-4, with 7 positions matching TRBD1. CDR1 is LNHNV, CDR2 YYDKDF, per germline (reference sequence). The V segment lost 4 bases and the J segment 2 bases; nucleotides outside the gene matches: 4. CDR3 length: 15 amino acids. The DNA for the CDR3 is TGTGCCACCAGCAAACAGGGGACCACTAATGAAAAACTGTTTTTT. Translation gives CATSKQGTTNEKLFF.

This clone was found a few times. The CDR3 nucleotides are TGTGCCAGCAGCTTAGGTCCGGGACAGGCGCACCTAGCCAAAAACATTCAGTACTTC. It encodes CASSLGPGQAHLAKNIQYF. This chain joins TRBV7-2 and TRBJ2-4, with 8 positions matching TRBD1. CDR3 size: 19 residues. Losses at the gene ends were 1 base for V and 0 bases for J; bases not matched to a gene: 11. CDR1 SGHTA and CDR2 FQGNSA come from the germline V gene.

This clone was observed a handful of times. The rearrangement joins TRBV7-2 to TRBJ2-3; no reliable D call. Trimming removed 5 bases at V and 2 bases at J, with 11 bases between. CDR1 SGHTA and CDR2 FQGNSA come from the germline V gene. This CDR3 region has 14 residues. CDR3 nucleotides: TGTGCCAGCAGCCGAACGGCATCCACAGATACGCAGTATTTT. It yields the protein CASSRTASTDTQYF.

The chain links TRBV4-2 to TRBJ2-5; 9 bases agree with TRBD1. The ends lost 3 bases at V and 5 bases at J; junction bases unmatched: 7. The CDR3 has 15 residues. Looked up from germline, CDR1 is LGHNA and CDR2 is YNFKEQ. Here the CDR3 reads CASSHPGQGRETQYF. The CDR3 coding sequence is TGTGCCAGCAGCCATCCCGGACAGGGGAGGGAGACCCAGTACTTC.

The chain is built from TRBV5-1 and TRBJ2-1; TRBD1 matches at 12 bases. The CDR3 is 15 amino acids. J lost 6 bases, V lost 1 base, and 2 bases had no gene match. Germline assignment: CDR1 SGHRS and CDR2 YFSETQ. The CDR3 DNA is TGCGCCAGCAGCTTGCCGGGACAGGGGGCCAATGAGCAGTTCTTC. Amino acids: CASSLPGQGANEQFF.

This clone was picked up a small number of times. J is TRBJ2-7 and V is TRBV5-4, with no clear D. Trimming took off 1 base at V and 2 bases at J, with 10 bases between the two ends. Germline V CDR1 and CDR2: SGHNT, YYREEE (reference sequence). The CDR3 totals 14 residues. In nucleotides, the CDR3 is TGTGCCAGCAGCTTGAGAACCTCAACCTACGAGCAGTACTTC. It translates to CASSLRTSTYEQYF.

The table lists this clone with a few counts. J is TRBJ2-3 and V is TRBV2; 7 nucleotides line up with TRBD2. The CDR3 length is 15 residues. Germline CDR1 SNHLY, CDR2 FYNNEI. V trimming: 6 bases; J trimming: 0 bases; junction bases outside the gene matches: 6. DNA for the CDR3: TGTGCCAGCAGAGGGGCGGGACTAAGCACAGATACGCAGTATTTT. Protein: CASRGAGLSTDTQYF.

V is TRBV11-3 and J is TRBJ2-1, with TRBD2 matching over 7 bases. The germline V gene encodes CDR1 SGHNT and CDR2 YENEEA. The CDR3 totals 16 residues. The V gene end was trimmed by 5 bases and the J gene end by 0 bases; junction bases not matched to a gene: 7. The CDR3 sequence is CASSPWGGSSYNEQFF. DNA of the CDR3: TGTGCCAGCAGCCCCTGGGGCGGGAGCTCCTACAATGAGCAGTTCTTC.

This rearrangement joins TRBV29-1 to TRBJ1-2; tentatively, D is TRBD1 (6 bases). CDR1 and CDR2 from the germline V gene are SQVTM and ANQGSEA. V shed 4 bases and J shed 7 bases, with 19 bases lying between them. The CDR3 runs to 14 residues. CDR3 amino acids: CSVASGAGWVGYTF. CDR3 nucleotide sequence: TGCAGCGTTGCCTCGGGGGCAGGGTGGGTTGGCTACACCTTC.

The V call is TRBV18, the J call TRBJ1-6; D possibly corresponds to TRBD1 (5 bases). V was pared by 2 bases and J by 5 bases, with 19 bases between. There are 18 residues in the CDR3. From germline, CDR1 is KGHSH and CDR2 LQKENI. The CDR3 reads CASSPLGSGLVDNSPLHF. The CDR3 bases are TGTGCCAGCTCACCATTGGGTTCGGGGCTTGTAGATAATTCACCCCTCCACTTT.

The chain couples TRBV29-1 to TRBJ2-3, with TRBD1 matching over 12 bases. Germline loops: CDR1 SQVTM, CDR2 ANQGSEA. The ends lost 4 bases at V and 6 bases at J; junction bases unmatched: 5. This CDR3 has 14 residues. The CDR3 region is CSVAGTGGGDTQYF. As DNA, the CDR3 is TGCAGCGTTGCCGGGACAGGGGGCGGGGATACGCAGTATTTT.

This chain connects TRBV7-9 to TRBJ2-3; 7 bases map to TRBD1. The V and J ends lost 3 bases and 8 bases, in that order; junction bases with no gene match: 8. Germline loops: CDR1 SEHNR, CDR2 FQNEAQ (reference sequence). The CDR3 loop spans 14 amino acids. The CDR3 DNA reads as TGTGCCAGCAGCTTCGACAGGGTAGGAGGTACGCAGTATTTT. Its protein product is CASSFDRVGGTQYF.